The clone carrying this T cell receptor (beta chain) has more than one count but fewer than ten. Antigen specificity is unknown. This sample was included in a study of identical twins. Findings and limits, study-wide: Out-of-frame alpha sequences shared by twins were enriched for low generation probability.

The authors used template switching to add a universal primer site and gave cDNA unique molecular identifiers. From the 5' RACE reads, TCRdb called clonotypes with MiXCR, one entry per CDR3 protein. The sample lists hundreds of thousands of distinct CDR3 sequences; 6.1% were seen once. The ends were cut back, 4 bases at V and 6 bases at J, with 12 bases in the middle. The CDR3 is made up of 13 amino acids. Germline V gene lookup returns CDR1 MGHDK and CDR2 SYGVNS. Healthy Caucasians alone served as donors. The chain couples TRBV25-1 to TRBJ2-5; D gene ambiguous. The sequence was collected from a man younger than 30 in good health. Sequencing was performed on naive T cells sorted from blood. CDR3 in amino acids: CASSVRHVQTQYF. CDR3 bases: TGTGCCAGCAGTGTTCGACACGTCCAGACCCAGTACTTC.